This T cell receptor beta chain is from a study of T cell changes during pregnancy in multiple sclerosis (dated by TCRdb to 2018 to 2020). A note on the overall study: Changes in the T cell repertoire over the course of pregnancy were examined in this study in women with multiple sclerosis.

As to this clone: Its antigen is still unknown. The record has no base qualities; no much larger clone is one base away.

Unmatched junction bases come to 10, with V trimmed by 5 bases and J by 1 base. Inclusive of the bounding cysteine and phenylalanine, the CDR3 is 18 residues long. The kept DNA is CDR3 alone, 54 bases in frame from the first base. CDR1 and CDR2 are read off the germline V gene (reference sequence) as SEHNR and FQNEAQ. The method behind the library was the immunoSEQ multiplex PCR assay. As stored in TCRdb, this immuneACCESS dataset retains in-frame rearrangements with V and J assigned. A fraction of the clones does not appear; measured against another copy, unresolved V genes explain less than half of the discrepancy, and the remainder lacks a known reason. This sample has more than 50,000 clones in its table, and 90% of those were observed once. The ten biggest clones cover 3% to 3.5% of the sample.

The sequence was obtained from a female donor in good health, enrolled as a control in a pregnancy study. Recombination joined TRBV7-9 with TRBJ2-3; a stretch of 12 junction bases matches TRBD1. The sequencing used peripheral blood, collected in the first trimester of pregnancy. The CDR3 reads CASSEPMGQGAGTDTQYF. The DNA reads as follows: TGTGCCAGCAGCGAGCCGATGGGACAGGGGGCCGGCACAGATACGCAGTATTTT.